This TCR beta chain was observed in a study of blood T cell repertoires in COVID-19. The CDR3 contains 14 residues. V lost 4 bases, J lost 3 bases, and 10 bases lay in between. Germline V gives CDR1 MNHEY, CDR2 SVGAGI. Original analysis: Estimation of nucleated cell counts was performed using reference gene primer amplification. The data were produced by immunoSEQ multiplex PCR, yet TCRdb's version contains in-frame clones alone and is incomplete. The DNA was the basis for D and trimming; V, J and clone size are from that table. The sample has about 210,000 clones; less than 90% are singletons. The source material was peripheral blood. V usage is TRBV6-5 and J usage is TRBJ1-5; TRBD1 is a possible D gene (6 bases). This TCR derives from a woman in her sixties or seventies with acute or convalescent COVID-19. CDR3 nucleotides: TGTGCCAGCAGTTTAGGGGGTTACAATCAGCCCCAGCATTTT. Residues: CASSLGGYNQPQHF.